The TCR beta chain under discussion was sequenced for a study of T cells after yellow fever vaccination (dated by TCRdb to about 2019). The study in broad terms: The SMART-Seq v4 Ultra Low Input RNA kit was used to prepare libraries from fractions with low cell numbers. To follow T-cell clones before and after primary and booster YFV17D yellow fever vaccination, bulk TCR alpha and beta repertoires were sequenced over time. Two healthy male donors, one aged 18 to 30 and one aged 30 to 40 years, made up the cohort. Blood was drawn at multiple timepoints before and after primary and secondary immunization, with bulk PBMC replicates and cell subsets isolated. Points the paper makes about the study in general: Because only two donors were included in the study, the extent to which the findings can be generalized is limited. Compared with the primary T-cell response, the secondary T-cell response was weaker but faster, peaking on day 5 rather than day 15. A small share of clonotypes was detected in both CD4 and CD8 compartments, with the overlap likely arising from convergent recombination. After the booster, most clones that had expanded after primary vaccination were detected again (around 97% of CD4 and roughly 86% of CD8), suggesting broad maintenance of memory. FACS-sorted repertoires could contain abundant contaminating clonotypes from the bulk population, so computational filtering was required.

From the cysteine through the phenylalanine, the CDR3 covers 14 amino acids. Only CDR3 DNA remains: 42 bases, in frame from the first base. Taken from the germline V gene (reference sequence), the CDR1 and CDR2 loops are GTSNPN and SVGIG. V gives up 2 bases and J gives up 8 bases, and the segment between their germline ends measures 15 bases. These reads were obtained on an Illumina NovaSeq 6000. Synthesis of TCR cDNA relied on 5'RACE template switching, a step that introduced a universal primer site along with unique molecular identifiers. Priming of cDNA synthesis was performed from both the TCR alpha and TCR beta constant segments. Libraries were amplified in two PCR steps, with sample barcodes and sequencing adapters added in the second step. Sequencing of libraries was performed on Illumina HiSeq 2500 (2x100 bp) or NovaSeq (2x150 bp). Turning to the authors' computational methods: Reads were demultiplexed and collapsed into UMI consensus sequences with MIGEC, and V(D)J alignment was performed with MiXCR. Vaccine-responding clonotypes were defined with edgeR using replicate PBMC samples, requiring FDR below 0.01 and a log2 fold change above 5 up to day 15. Each bulk clonotype was labeled CD4 or CD8 based on which sequenced repertoire, CD4 or CD8, contained the clonotype at higher abundance. TCRdb reran the public reads through fastp at Q25 and MiXCR, keeping productive beta chains. Rows with one shared CDR3 protein collapse into an entry with the most common genes and DNA. TCRdb, rather than the study authors, made the V and J calls. The sample contains some 240,000 distinct CDR3 sequences, less than 3.5% of them found a single time. The top ten clonotypes cover less than 3.5% of the sample.

Sample treatment or condition, as interpreted from the label and publication: live attenuated yellow fever vaccine strain. PBMCs were isolated from peripheral blood using a standard Ficoll-Paque protocol. Dynabeads CD4 and CD8 positive selection kits were used to isolate CD4 and CD8 T-cell fractions. TriZol was used to extract RNA from bulk PBMCs, CD4 and CD8 fractions, and dextramer-positive and dextramer-negative fractions. This clonotype was seen repeatedly, ten times or more. What this receptor recognizes is not known. No quality values exist for individual bases; no much larger clone is one base distant.

The rearrangement combines TRBV30 with TRBJ1-4, with TRBD1 perhaps the D gene, on 6 matching bases. The receptor comes from a man between 18 and 35 years old who received the YFV17D yellow fever vaccine. This sample comprised CD4+ T cells sorted from PBMCs, obtained 10 days after the yellow fever booster vaccination. In nucleotides, the sequence is TGTGCCTGGAGTATGGAGGGGGAGAGGGAAAAACTGTTTTTT. The translation is CAWSMEGEREKLFF.